This TCR beta chain was sequenced during a study of Ad26.COV2.S vaccination and SARS-CoV-2 variants. TCRdb's copy holds only in-frame clones and misses some; the assay was immunoSEQ multiplex PCR. The sample records under 600,000 clones, about 88% being singletons. Treatment reported: some 20 received Ad26.COV2.S at low or high dose, single or two shots; 5 received placebo; per-sample allocation not given. Samples came from day 63 after the first vaccine or placebo injection. Cohort 1b enrolled adults aged 18-55 years in Boston. CDR3 length: 16 amino acids. J lost 4 bases, V lost 6 bases, and 13 bases had no gene match. Looked up from germline, CDR1 is SQVTM and CDR2 is ANQGSEA.

The V gene is TRBV29-1, the J gene TRBJ2-2, with 8 bases matching TRBD1. This specimen was peripheral blood, taken in a trial of Ad26.COV2.S vaccine versus placebo. The receptor was derived from a person aged 18-65 years who received the Ad26.COV2.S COVID-19 vaccine or a placebo. This CDR3 reads CSVLLRDRLATGELFF. The DNA of the CDR3 is TGCAGCGTCCTGCTCCGGGACAGGCTAGCCACCGGGGAGCTGTTTTTT.